The 10 T cell receptor beta chains presented below share a single source sample, sequenced in a study of cytomegalovirus exposure and HLA in healthy donors. PCR was performed using 60 Vbeta and 13 Jbeta primers. Sequencing used immunoSEQ multiplex PCR; TCRdb keeps in-frame clones, though not all of them. Of 150,000 or so clones listed, roughly 70% are singletons. The sequencing input was PBMCs. All receptors come from a girl between 10 and 17 years old in good health and CMV-seronegative.

V usage is TRBV5-1 and J usage is TRBJ1-6, with 7 bases fitting TRBD1. This CDR3 has 19 residues. Germline trimming cut 4 bases from V and 5 bases from J; bases unmatched to any gene: 18. Looked up from germline, CDR1 is SGHRS and CDR2 is YFSETQ. The CDR3 nucleotides are TGCGCCAGCAGCGCCCTCGGGACAGCCGCAATCGTTAATAATTCACCCCTCCACTTT. This translates into CASSALGTAAIVNNSPLHF.

This rearrangement joins TRBV2 to TRBJ2-5; TRBD2 agrees at 10 bases. The CDR3 extends over 16 amino acids. The germline CDR1 and CDR2 sequences are SNHLY and FYNNEI. V was pared by 6 bases and J by 0 bases, with 7 bases of the junction left unmatched. Written as DNA, the CDR3 is TGTGCCAGCAGGAAGATAGCGGGGGGCAACCAAGAGACCCAGTACTTC. Its protein product is CASRKIAGGNQETQYF.

The table lists this clone with a few counts. This CDR3 is CASSQDVDEKLFF. As DNA, the CDR3 is TGCGCCAGCAGCCAAGATGTAGATGAAAAACTGTTTTTT. The V call is TRBV4-1, the J call TRBJ1-4; D is unresolved. Germline V gene data show CDR1 as MGHRA and CDR2 as YSYEKL. This CDR3 is built from 13 residues. V was shortened by 0 bases and J by 6 bases, with 5 bases between the two germline ends.

This chain uses TRBV29-1 with TRBJ1-1; D gene unclear. The germline V gene has CDR1 SQVTM and CDR2 ANQGSEA. Trimming took 1 base from V and 1 from J, leaving 10 bases between them. The CDR3 totals 14 residues. CDR3 in amino acids: CSVEAGPSNTEAFF. The CDR3 DNA sequence: TGCAGCGTTGAAGCTGGGCCATCGAACACTGAAGCTTTCTTT.

This clone was seen only a few times. This rearrangement joins TRBV9 to TRBJ2-2; D is possibly TRBD2 (7 bases). The CDR3 has 15 residues. The germline gives CDR1 SGDLS, CDR2 YYNGEE. The V end lost 2 bases, the J end lost 3 bases, and 11 bases lay between the germline ends. The CDR3 region has the DNA TGTGCCAGCAGCGTTAGGGGGGGCGACACCGGGGAGCTGTTTTTT. Translation: CASSVRGGDTGELFF.

In this sample, this clone turned up a few times. The rearrangement joins TRBV14 to TRBJ1-4; 9 bases line up with TRBD1. V lost 3 bases to trimming and J lost 7 bases; unmatched junction nucleotides: 9. Germline values: CDR1 SGHDN, CDR2 FVKESK. The CDR3 is 16 amino acids. CDR3 sequence reads: CASSQRTGQGAEKLFF. The CDR3 bases are TGTGCCAGCAGCCAGAGGACGGGACAGGGTGCTGAAAAACTGTTTTTT.

Here the CDR3 DNA reads TGCGCCAGCAGCTTGGATGGCGGGGGGGCCGGAGAGACCCAGTACTTC. Translating gives CASSLDGGGAGETQYF. The gene calls are TRBV5-1 and TRBJ2-5; 9 nucleotides align to TRBD2. The CDR3 totals 16 residues. Germline values: CDR1 SGHRS, CDR2 YFSETQ. With 0 bases clipped from V and 4 bases from J, the junction kept 7 bases outside the gene matches. The variable domain in full, completed from reference TRBV5-1 and TRBJ2-5, reads KAGVTQTPRYLIKTRGQQVTLSCSPISGHRSVSWYQQTPGQGLQFLFEYFSETQRNKGNFPGRFSGRQFSNSRSEMNVSTLELGDSALYLCASSLDGGGAGETQYFGPGTRLLVL.

V usage is TRBV5-1 and J usage is TRBJ1-1; 7 nucleotides match TRBD1. The trim removed 1 base at V and 6 bases at J, leaving 12 bases unmatched. CDR1 is SGHRS and CDR2 is YFSETQ in the germline V gene. The CDR3 spans 16 residues. CDR3 residues: CASSLLQGVDSAEAFF. Here the CDR3 DNA reads TGCGCCAGCAGCTTGCTCCAGGGGGTCGATTCGGCTGAAGCTTTCTTT.

The CDR3 loop is CSVDTTGTADTQYF. The DNA of the CDR3 is TGCAGCGTTGACACGACAGGGACAGCCGATACGCAGTATTTT. The chain carries TRBV29-1 and TRBJ2-3; 7 bases align to TRBD1. CDR3 length equals 14 residues. V dropped 3 bases and J dropped 6; count of bases not matched to a gene: 9. Looked up from germline, CDR1 is SQVTM and CDR2 is ANQGSEA.

V usage is TRBV2 and J usage is TRBJ1-6; 7 positions match TRBD1. This CDR3 is built from 14 residues. The junction had 6 bases not matched to a gene; V was cut back by 6 bases and J by 7 bases. The germline V gene has CDR1 SNHLY and CDR2 FYNNEI. The CDR3 DNA reads TGTGCCAGCAGACAGGGGTTTGACAATTCACCCCTCCACTTT. Its protein product is CASRQGFDNSPLHF. The full variable domain, in which reference TRBV2 and TRBJ1-6 provide the parts outside the CDR3, is EPEVTQTPSHQVTQMGQEVILRCVPISNHLYFYWYRQILGQKVEFLVSFYNNEISEKSEIFDDQFSVERPDGSNFTLKIRSTKLEDSAMYFCASRQGFDNSPLHFGNGTRLTVT.